The 17 T cell receptor beta chains reported below all come from one sample, sequenced in a study of T cells in tuberculosis. Some clones are missing from TCRdb's copy, which holds only in-frame ones; the method was immunoSEQ multiplex PCR. The table lists about 37,000 clones, around 92% of them singletons, with about 12% in the top ten. The sequenced sample was PBMCs. The receptors shown here come from a donor aged 10-35 years with latent tuberculosis or without tuberculosis infection. Some clones in this sample may be carry-over from other donors' samples.

Only one count was recorded for this clone. V is TRBV19 and J is TRBJ1-1, with 7 nucleotides matching TRBD1. The junction had 7 bases not matched to a gene; V was cut back by 3 bases and J by 6 bases. Per the germline V gene, CDR1 is LNHDA and CDR2 is SQIVND (reference sequence). CDR3 length: 14 amino acids. The CDR3 here is CASSIVGGGPEAFF. CDR3 nucleotides: TGTGCCAGTAGTATTGTCGGAGGGGGCCCTGAAGCTTTCTTT.

The chain recombines TRBV18 with TRBJ2-3; 7 bases map to TRBD2. CDR1 and CDR2 (germline): KGHSH, LQKENI. Trimming at V came to 4 bases and at J to 3 bases, leaving 7 bases not matched to a gene. The CDR3 sequence is 15 residues long. CDR3 sequence reads: CASSRTGLETDTQYF. CDR3 coding DNA: TGTGCCAGCTCACGCACAGGACTAGAGACAGATACGCAGTATTTT.

The chain carries TRBV6-1 and TRBJ1-1; D is possibly TRBD1 (5 bases). Deletions cut 1 base from V and 5 bases from J, with 8 bases between. This CDR3 comprises 13 residues. Germline values: CDR1 MNHNS, CDR2 SASEGT. The CDR3 region is CASSEVGQTEAFF. The CDR3 DNA is TGTGCCAGCAGTGAAGTGGGGCAGACTGAAGCTTTCTTT.

This clone appeared a single time. V gene TRBV11-2 combines with J gene TRBJ1-1; D unclear. V was clipped by 0 bases and J by 4 bases, with 15 bases between them. Germline loops: CDR1 SGHAT, CDR2 FQNNGV. CDR3 size: 16 residues. The CDR3 DNA reads TGTGCCAGCAGCTTAGAGGGGTCAGGACTTGGCACTGAAGCTTTCTTT. Protein product: CASSLEGSGLGTEAFF.

This chain connects TRBV5-4 to TRBJ1-2, with 8 bases aligning to TRBD1. V dropped 4 bases and J dropped 4; count of bases not matched to a gene: 6. Germline loops: CDR1 SGHNT, CDR2 YYREEE (reference sequence). CDR3 length equals 14 residues. CDR3 nucleotide sequence: TGTGCCAGCAGCACGACAGGGGAGGCCTATGGCTACACCTTC. It specifies CASSTTGEAYGYTF.

This sequence joins TRBV2 and TRBJ2-4, with 7 nucleotides matching TRBD2. Trimming removed 1 base from V and 3 bases from J; junction bases left unmatched: 30. Germline-derived CDR1 and CDR2 are SNHLY and FYNNEI. The CDR3 totals 24 residues. This chain's CDR3 is CASSEVGGGRAGFGKSWGKNIQYF. CDR3 DNA sequence: TGTGCCAGCAGTGAAGTAGGTGGTGGGAGGGCAGGGTTCGGCAAAAGTTGGGGCAAAAACATTCAGTACTTC.

This chain links TRBV7-2 with TRBJ2-3; TRBD1 agrees at 7 bases. Trimming at V came to 7 bases and at J to 2 bases, leaving 6 bases not matched to a gene. Germline loops: CDR1 SGHTA, CDR2 FQGNSA. CDR3 length: 14 amino acids. The CDR3 is CASTPGQYTDTQYF. The CDR3 DNA reads TGTGCCAGCACACCGGGACAGTACACAGATACGCAGTATTTT.

The rearrangement uses TRBV6-5 and TRBJ2-2; 8 bases are shared with TRBD2. This CDR3 is 16 amino acids long. The germline V gene has CDR1 MNHEY and CDR2 SVGAGI. The junction had 12 bases not matched to a gene; V was cut back by 4 bases and J by 8 bases. CDR3 protein: CASSSHRGLESGELFF. CDR3 in DNA: TGTGCCAGCAGTTCCCATCGGGGACTAGAGTCTGGGGAGCTGTTTTTT.

This clone was counted a single time. The gene calls are TRBV6-5 and TRBJ2-3; maybe TRBD2 (6 bases). The V gene's germline CDR1 is MNHEY and CDR2 SVGAGI. V dropped 6 bases and J dropped 5 bases, with 18 bases sitting between them. The CDR3 is 15 residues long. In DNA, the CDR3 is TGTGCCAGCAGCTTACTCCCGGGGGTCCAAGATACGCAGTATTTT. Its protein is CASSLLPGVQDTQYF.

Notes on this clone: The junction shows a germline mismatch at one end, possibly a read error. The chain recombines TRBV5-3 with TRBJ1-4; D unresolved. TRBV5-3 is labeled an ORF, and its function is uncertain. The CDR3 is 17 amino acids. The CDR3 protein is CARSASKKSASKEKLFF. The CDR3 DNA follows: TGTGCCAGAAGCGCATCAAAAAAGTCCGCCTCTAAGGAAAAACTGTTTTTT.

The chain employs TRBV7-9 and TRBJ2-3; 9 bases fit TRBD2. From germline, CDR1 is SEHNR and CDR2 FQNEAQ (reference sequence). V lost 8 bases and J lost 6; bases outside the gene matches: 9. There are 14 residues in the CDR3. CDR3 coding DNA: TGTGCCAGCGATGGCGGGGGGGCGATCGATACGCAGTATTTT. This translates into CASDGGGAIDTQYF. Full variable domain (remainder filled in from reference TRBV7-9 and TRBJ2-3): DTGVSQNPRHKITKRGQNVTFRCDPISEHNRLYWYRQTLGQGPEFLTYFQNEAQLEKSRLLSDRFSAERPKGSFSTLEIQRTEQGDSAMYLCASDGGGAIDTQYFGPGTRLTVL.

The chain is built from TRBV6-5 and TRBJ1-1, with D hard to call. Trimming removed 5 bases from V and 3 bases from J, with 4 bases in between. Germline CDR1 MNHEY, CDR2 SVGAGI. The length of the CDR3 is 11 residues. The DNA for the CDR3 is TGTGCCAGCAGTCGGGACACTGAAGCTTTCTTT. Protein sequence: CASSRDTEAFF.

The V gene is TRBV27, the J gene TRBJ1-1; TRBD1 aligns across 8 bases. The V gene's germline CDR1 is MNHEY and CDR2 SMNVEV (reference sequence). V dropped 4 bases and J dropped 1; count of bases not matched to a gene: 2. CDR3 size: 14 residues. This CDR3 reads CASSYRGKNTEAFF. The CDR3 DNA is TGTGCCAGCAGTTACAGGGGGAAGAACACTGAAGCTTTCTTT.

The V gene is TRBV7-9, the J gene TRBJ1-2, with 8 bases lining up with TRBD1. This CDR3 is built from 16 residues. The germline V gene encodes CDR1 SEHNR and CDR2 FQNEAQ (reference sequence). The trim removed 3 bases at V and 9 bases at J, leaving 15 bases unmatched. The DNA of the CDR3 is TGTGCCAGCAGCTTCCCGGAGGAGGTCAGGGGGCTGAGCTACACCTTC. It translates to CASSFPEEVRGLSYTF.

This chain connects TRBV19 to TRBJ2-2; D gene unclear. The germline V gene has CDR1 LNHDA and CDR2 SQIVND (reference sequence). The CDR3 contains 13 residues. Trimming took 2 bases from V and 3 from J, leaving 4 bases between them. The CDR3 protein is CASSILDTGELFF. The CDR3 nucleotides read TGTGCCAGTAGTATACTCGACACCGGGGAGCTGTTTTTT.

The V and J genes are TRBV7-9 and TRBJ1-4, with 7 bases lining up with TRBD1. Losses at the gene ends were 5 bases for V and 6 bases for J; bases not matched to a gene: 9. The CDR3 length is 15 residues. CDR1 SEHNR and CDR2 FQNEAQ come from the germline V gene (reference sequence). The CDR3 bases are TGTGCCAGCAGCCCGGGGACAGCCGGAGATGAAAAACTGTTTTTT. Its translation is CASSPGTAGDEKLFF.

The chain has TRBV5-6 and TRBJ1-1, with TRBD1 as a possible D gene (5 bases). Per germline, CDR1 SGHDT and CDR2 YYEEEE. This CDR3 contains 16 residues. With 4 bases removed from V and 0 bases from J, the gap between germline ends came to 16 bases. CDR3 sequence reads: CASSAGWGSMNTEAFF. CDR3 DNA: TGTGCCAGCAGCGCAGGGTGGGGATCAATGAACACTGAAGCTTTCTTT.